This T cell receptor beta chain comes out of a study of OX40 agonist ivuxolimab in advanced cancers. Study-level background: Ivuxolimab is an agonistic anti-OX40 (CD134) antibody, and patients were treated with it. There were three patients with partial responses, one having hepatocellular carcinoma and two cutaneous melanoma. The study, taken as a whole, reports: CD8+ T cells (on average) carried more expanded clones than CD4+ T cells.

Concerning this clone: What it binds is not known.

CDR3 size: 16 residues. CDR1 and CDR2 (germline): SGHDT, YYEEEE. The germline V and J ends were trimmed by 6 bases and 5 bases, with 20 bases remaining between them. Autoimmune disease history or systemic immunosuppression excluded patients. Clones were read by immunoSEQ multiplex PCR, and TCRdb kept only the in-frame ones, dropping some. The table has roughly 60,000 clones, around 84% seen once; the top ten hold 4.6%. The material was CD4+ or CD8+ T cells sorted from blood, obtained in a trial of the OX40 agonist ivuxolimab. This sequence was found in an adult with an advanced solid tumor such as melanoma, head and neck, liver or kidney cancer. V gene TRBV5-6 combines with J gene TRBJ1-4; weak D call: TRBD1 (5 bases). Written as DNA, the CDR3 is TGTGCCAGCACTTTGGGGACTGCGGGAAAGAATGAAAAACTGTTTTTT. Translating it yields CASTLGTAGKNEKLFF. Combining the CDR3 with reference TRBV5-6 and TRBJ1-4 gives the whole variable domain DAGVTQSPTHLIKTRGQQVTLRCSPKSGHDTVSWYQQALGQGPQFIFQYYEEEERQRGNFPDRFSGHQFPNYSSELNVNALLLGDSALYLCASTLGTAGKNEKLFFGSGTQLSVL.